This T cell receptor beta chain was captured in a study of graft-versus-host responses after intestinal transplantation. Study-wide results and limits: Graft-donor T cell macrochimerism coincided with high graft-versus-host to host-versus-graft clonal ratios in allografts. Detected in recipient marrow were GvH clones, some of which were first observed in ileum or blood. Early declines in HvG clones that occurred post-transplant were associated with peak circulating GvH clone levels.

Turning to this clone: What it binds is not known.

The method was immunoSEQ multiplex PCR; TCRdb's version includes in-frame clones alone and lacks a portion of them. The sample includes about 110,000 clones, approximately 92% seen only once; the top ten take about 0.51%. Trimming cost V 0 bases and J 6 bases; bases outside gene matches: 7. Germline CDR1 SGHTA, CDR2 FQGTGA. The CDR3 consists of 17 residues. This specimen consisted of unstimulated CD8+ T cells sorted from spleen or lymph node cells, obtained before intestinal transplant. The genes are TRBV7-3 and TRBJ2-6; 8 bases are a match to TRBD1. This receptor was taken from a human donor who received an intestinal transplant. CDR3 DNA sequence: TGTGCCAGCAGCTTAACCATACTACAGGGGGAGGCCAACGTCCTGACTTTC. Its translation is CASSLTILQGEANVLTF.